Below are 9 T cell receptor beta chains sequenced from a single sample in a study of blood T cell repertoires in COVID-19. Repertoires were generated with immunoSEQ multiplex PCR, while TCRdb's copy carries only in-frame clones and drops some. The repertoire has fewer than 95,000 clones, 75% to 95% of them found once; the top ten carry 0.7% to 0.9%. Sequencing used peripheral blood. The receptors were sampled from a woman aged 80 or over with acute or convalescent COVID-19.

V usage is TRBV5-1 and J usage is TRBJ2-5; the match to TRBD1 covers 8 bases. Per the germline V gene, CDR1 is SGHRS and CDR2 is YFSETQ. V lost 4 bases to trimming and J lost 4 bases; unmatched junction nucleotides: 6. This CDR3 region has 14 residues. For the CDR3, the DNA is TGCGCCAGCAGCCCGGACAGGGTTCCAGAGACCCAGTACTTC. This encodes CASSPDRVPETQYF.

V gene TRBV18 combines with J gene TRBJ2-2; D is perhaps TRBD1 (6 bases). This CDR3 is built from 15 residues. Germline assignment: CDR1 KGHSH and CDR2 LQKENI. V lost 0 bases and J lost 5, with 10 bases in between. Here the CDR3 DNA reads TGTGCCAGCTCACCACCTCACAGGGCGACCGGGGAGCTGTTTTTT. Encoded protein: CASSPPHRATGELFF.

This clone is a singleton in its sample. The chain is built from TRBV7-6 and TRBJ2-2, with 7 bases matching TRBD1. Germline V lookup: CDR1 SGHVS, CDR2 FNYEAQ. Germline trimming cut 1 base from V and 3 bases from J; bases unmatched to any gene: 2. CDR3 length equals 15 residues. This CDR3 is CASSLGGTDTGELFF. In nucleotides, the CDR3 is TGTGCCAGCAGCTTAGGAGGGACAGACACCGGGGAGCTGTTTTTT.

The J gene is TRBJ2-6, the V gene TRBV9; D possibly corresponds to TRBD1 (6 bases). Trimming took off 2 bases at V and 0 bases at J, with 9 bases between the two ends. Germline assignment: CDR1 SGDLS and CDR2 YYNGEE. There are 16 residues in the CDR3. Written as DNA, the CDR3 is TGTGCCAGCAGCGTCCTGGACAGCTCTGGGGCCAACGTCCTGACTTTC. This codes for CASSVLDSSGANVLTF.

The chain uses TRBV6-6 and TRBJ2-7, with TRBD2 matching 10 bases. Germline V gene lookup returns CDR1 MNHNY and CDR2 SVGAGI (reference sequence). The V and J ends lost 6 bases and 5 bases, in that order; junction bases with no gene match: 10. The CDR3 contains 15 residues. The DNA of the CDR3 is TGTGCCAGCAGCCCATCAGCGGGAGGGCCTCACGAGCAGTACTTC. This encodes CASSPSAGGPHEQYF.

The chain is built from TRBV9 and TRBJ2-7; D unclear. This CDR3 is built from 14 residues. Germline CDR1 reads SGDLS; CDR2 reads YYNGEE. V shed 4 bases and J shed 7 bases, with 18 bases lying between them. CDR3 loop: CASSPGMGYGEQYF. CDR3 in DNA: TGTGCCAGCAGCCCCGGCATGGGCTATGGAGAGCAGTACTTC.

The chain combines TRBV27 with TRBJ1-5; D is undetermined. V gave up 6 bases and J gave up 2 bases, with 8 bases separating them. CDR1 is MNHEY, CDR2 SMNVEV, per germline (reference sequence). CDR3 length equals 13 residues. In nucleotides, the CDR3 is TGTGCCAGCAGAGCCCAGGGCAATCAGCCCCAGCATTTT. Protein: CASRAQGNQPQHF.

The V gene is TRBV5-1, the J gene TRBJ2-3; D may be TRBD1 (6 bases). In germline, CDR1 is SGHRS, CDR2 YFSETQ. Trimming cost V 5 bases and J 0 bases, with 13 bases left between them. This CDR3 spans 15 amino acids. CDR3: CASRSPQGSTDTQYF. CDR3 sequence (DNA): TGCGCCAGCAGGTCCCCCCAGGGGAGCACAGATACGCAGTATTTT.

V gene TRBV5-1 combines with J gene TRBJ1-4; D is unclear. V was clipped by 0 bases and J by 8 bases, with 8 bases between them. CDR1 SGHRS and CDR2 YFSETQ come from the germline V gene. CDR3 length: 13 amino acids. CDR3: CASSLGVGEKLFF. CDR3 coding DNA: TGCGCCAGCAGCTTGGGGGTGGGCGAAAAACTGTTTTTT. Based on the CDR3 plus reference TRBV5-1 and TRBJ1-4, the full variable domain is KAGVTQTPRYLIKTRGQQVTLSCSPISGHRSVSWYQQTPGQGLQFLFEYFSETQRNKGNFPGRFSGRQFSNSRSEMNVSTLELGDSALYLCASSLGVGEKLFFGSGTQLSVL.